The entry below gives a single T cell receptor beta chain sequence along with its context. The target antigen is unknown. CDR1 is SQVTM, CDR2 ANQGSEA, per germline. V was trimmed by 7 bases and J by 1 base, leaving 7 bases between them. The CDR3 length is 12 residues. The record originates from a study of T cell repertoires in cytomegalovirus infection. Across the whole study: Well-studied HLA-B-restricted epitopes and recently identified HLA-C-restricted epitopes of CMV were both used in the study. Shared public TCR beta signatures pointed to both CMV infection and a matching HLA type.

TCRdb reanalysed the reads using MiXCR and keeps one entry per CDR3 protein. This sample has about 920,000 distinct CDR3 sequences; around 32% occur once, and the top ten carry over 12%. The sample consisted of cultured CD8+ T cells from PBMCs, taken from culture after CMV antigen stimulation. V is TRBV29-1 and J is TRBJ2-2; D tentatively reads TRBD1 or TRBD2 (5 bases each). The receptor was isolated from a human donor in good health (CMV status not recorded). Some clones in this sample may be carry-over from other donors' samples. CDR3 DNA sequence: TGCAGCGGGGGACGGAACACCGGGGAGCTGTTTTTT. Translated, it gives CSGGRNTGELFF.